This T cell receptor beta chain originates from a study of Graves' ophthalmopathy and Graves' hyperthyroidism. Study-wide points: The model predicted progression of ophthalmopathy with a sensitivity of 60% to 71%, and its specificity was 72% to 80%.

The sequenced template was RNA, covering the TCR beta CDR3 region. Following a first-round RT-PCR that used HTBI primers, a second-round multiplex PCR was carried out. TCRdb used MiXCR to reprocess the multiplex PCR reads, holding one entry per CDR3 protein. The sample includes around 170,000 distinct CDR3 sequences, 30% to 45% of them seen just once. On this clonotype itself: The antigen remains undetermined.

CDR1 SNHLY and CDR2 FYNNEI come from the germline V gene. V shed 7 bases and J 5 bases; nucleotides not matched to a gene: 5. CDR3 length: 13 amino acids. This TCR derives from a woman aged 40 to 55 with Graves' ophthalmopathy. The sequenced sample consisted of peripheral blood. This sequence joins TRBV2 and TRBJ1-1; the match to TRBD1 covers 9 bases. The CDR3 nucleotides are TGTGCCAGCAATGGACAGGGGTGGACTGAAGCTTTCTTT. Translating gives CASNGQGWTEAFF.